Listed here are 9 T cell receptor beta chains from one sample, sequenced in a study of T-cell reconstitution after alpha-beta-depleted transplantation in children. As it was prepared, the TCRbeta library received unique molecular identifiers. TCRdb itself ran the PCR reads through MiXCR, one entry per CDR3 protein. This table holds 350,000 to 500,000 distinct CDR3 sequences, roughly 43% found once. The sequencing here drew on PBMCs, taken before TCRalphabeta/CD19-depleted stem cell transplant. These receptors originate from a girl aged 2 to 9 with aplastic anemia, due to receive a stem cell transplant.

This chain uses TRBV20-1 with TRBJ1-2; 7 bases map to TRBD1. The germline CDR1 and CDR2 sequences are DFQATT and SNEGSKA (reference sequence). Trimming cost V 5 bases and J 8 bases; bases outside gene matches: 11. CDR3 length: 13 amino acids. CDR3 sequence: CSAAGTAHWGYTF. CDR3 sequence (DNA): TGCAGTGCTGCCGGGACAGCCCATTGGGGCTACACCTTC.

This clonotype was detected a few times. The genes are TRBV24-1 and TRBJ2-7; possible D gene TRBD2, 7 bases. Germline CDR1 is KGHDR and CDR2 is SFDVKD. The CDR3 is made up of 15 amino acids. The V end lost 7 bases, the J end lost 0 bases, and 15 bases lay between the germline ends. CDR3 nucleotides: TGTGCCACCAGGGGGGGGCTAGCGGCCTCCTACGAGCAGTACTTC. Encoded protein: CATRGGLAASYEQYF.

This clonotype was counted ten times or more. CDR3 in DNA: TGCAGTCCCCAGAAACAAGAGACCCAGTACTTC. As protein: CSPQKQETQYF. The chain uses TRBV20-1 and TRBJ2-5; D gene uncertain. CDR1 is DFQATT, CDR2 SNEGSKA, per germline (reference sequence). V lost 8 bases to trimming and J lost 2 bases, with 9 bases between them. The CDR3 covers 11 residues.

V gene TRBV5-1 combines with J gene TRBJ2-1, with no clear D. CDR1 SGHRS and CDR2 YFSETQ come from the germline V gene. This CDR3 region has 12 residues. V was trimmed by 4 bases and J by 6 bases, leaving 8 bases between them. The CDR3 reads CASSSPPNEQFF. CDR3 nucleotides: TGCGCCAGCAGCAGCCCGCCCAATGAGCAGTTCTTC.

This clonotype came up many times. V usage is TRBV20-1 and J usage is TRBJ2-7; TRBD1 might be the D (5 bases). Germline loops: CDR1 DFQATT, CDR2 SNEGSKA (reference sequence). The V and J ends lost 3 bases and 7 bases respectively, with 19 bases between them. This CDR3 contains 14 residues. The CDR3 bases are TGCAGTGCTAGGTCGACAGAGGTAACCTGGGAGCAGTACTTC. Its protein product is CSARSTEVTWEQYF.

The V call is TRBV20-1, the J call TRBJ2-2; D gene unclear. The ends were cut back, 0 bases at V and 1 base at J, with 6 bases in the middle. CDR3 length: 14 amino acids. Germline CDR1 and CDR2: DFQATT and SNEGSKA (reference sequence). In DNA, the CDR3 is TGCAGTGCTAGAGATGGCCGGAACACCGGGGAGCTGTTTTTT. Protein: CSARDGRNTGELFF.

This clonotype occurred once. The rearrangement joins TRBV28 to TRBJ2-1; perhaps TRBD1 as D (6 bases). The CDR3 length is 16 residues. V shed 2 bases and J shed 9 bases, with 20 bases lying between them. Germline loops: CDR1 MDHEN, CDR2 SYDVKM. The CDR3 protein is CASSLELHRDRREQFF. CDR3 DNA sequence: TGTGCCAGCAGTTTAGAGTTACACAGGGATAGACGTGAGCAGTTCTTC.

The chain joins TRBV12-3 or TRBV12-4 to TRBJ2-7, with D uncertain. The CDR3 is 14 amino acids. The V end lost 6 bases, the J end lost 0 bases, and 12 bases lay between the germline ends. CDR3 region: CASSSDGFSYEQYF. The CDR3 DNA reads TGTGCCAGCAGCTCGGACGGGTTCTCCTACGAGCAGTACTTC.

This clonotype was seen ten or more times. The CDR3 sequence is CASSLETGRDTEAFF. The CDR3 DNA follows: TGTGCCAGCAGCCTAGAAACAGGGAGGGACACTGAAGCTTTCTTT. This chain connects TRBV3-1 to TRBJ1-1, with a weak D call TRBD1 (6 bases). V dropped 4 bases and J dropped 3 bases, with 15 bases sitting between them. Germline CDR1 and CDR2: LGHDT and YNNKEL (reference sequence). This CDR3 contains 15 residues.